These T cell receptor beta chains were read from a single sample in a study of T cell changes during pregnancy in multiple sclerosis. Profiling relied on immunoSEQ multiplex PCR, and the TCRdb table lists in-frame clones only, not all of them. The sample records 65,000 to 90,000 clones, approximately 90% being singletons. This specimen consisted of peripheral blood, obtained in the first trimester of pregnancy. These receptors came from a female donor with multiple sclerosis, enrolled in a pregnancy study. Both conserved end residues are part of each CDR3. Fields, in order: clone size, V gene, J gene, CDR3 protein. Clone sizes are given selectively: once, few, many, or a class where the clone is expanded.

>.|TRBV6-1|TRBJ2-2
CASSGTGQISTGELFF
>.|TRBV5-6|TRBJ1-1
CASSSGQSTEAFF
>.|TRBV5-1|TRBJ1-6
CASSPGKGGFANSPLHF
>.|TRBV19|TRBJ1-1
CASSAGLNTEAFF
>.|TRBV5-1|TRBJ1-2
CASSFDWDRVGGYTF
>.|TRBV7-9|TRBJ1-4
CASSLLDRVYEKLFF
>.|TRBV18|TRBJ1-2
CASSPLSDRPANYGYTF
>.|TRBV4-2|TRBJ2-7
CASSQGATYEQYF
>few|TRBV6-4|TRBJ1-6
CASSHGQTNSPLHF
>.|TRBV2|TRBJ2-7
CASSAASGSVVHEQYF
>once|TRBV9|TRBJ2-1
CASSVGQDGEQFF
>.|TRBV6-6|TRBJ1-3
CASSYSVSGNTIYF
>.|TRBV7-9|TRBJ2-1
CASSLVSGGGANEQFF
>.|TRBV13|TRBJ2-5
CASSPLQTGVGTEGTQYF
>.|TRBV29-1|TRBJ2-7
CSVIRDRVDEQYF